This record covers a single TCR beta chain. As yet, its antigen is unknown. Germline assignment: CDR1 MNHNS and CDR2 SASEGT. Trimming pared 5 bases from V and 4 bases from J, leaving 12 bases between. This CDR3 comprises 14 residues. This entry belongs to a study of cytomegalovirus exposure and HLA in healthy donors. Study results and caveats: A later analysis linked a missense DCLRE1C variant to TCR beta V- and J-gene trimming.

60 Vbeta and 13 Jbeta primers were used in PCR. Libraries were prepared by immunoSEQ multiplex PCR; TCRdb keeps only in-frame clonotypes and omits some of them. Of 170,000 or so clones listed, around 79% are singletons. J is TRBJ1-5 and V is TRBV6-1; D perhaps matches TRBD1 (5 bases). Sequencing was performed on PBMCs. The sequence derives from a woman aged 40 to 50 in good health and CMV-seronegative. The DNA of the CDR3 is TGTGCCAGCAGTATTCAGGGTTTGAATCAGCCCCAGCATTTT. Protein sequence: CASSIQGLNQPQHF.